This T cell receptor (beta chain) is from a study of cytomegalovirus exposure and HLA in healthy donors. About the research overall: Approximately 85 million unique TCRs from HLA-typed donors were held in an early release of data. Study observations and caveats: A list of 150 to 200 TCR beta chains associated with cytomegalovirus was given. Several of the most significant clusters appeared linked to common viral pathogens, based on a later analysis. An analysis was carried out later, and it reportedly showed fewer N-insertions in an Asian-associated ancestry cluster than the approximately 700-donor mean.

The V gene's germline CDR1 is DFQATT and CDR2 SNEGSKA (reference sequence). V was shortened by 6 bases and J by 1 base, with 6 bases between the two germline ends. CDR3 length equals 11 residues. The primer mix had 60 Vbeta and 13 Jbeta primers. Here immunoSEQ multiplex PCR was the method, and the copy in TCRdb shows in-frame clones only, minus some. Seen here are approximately 97,000 clones, around 72% observed once, and the top ten hold under 4.5%. Only a few counts were recorded for this clone. The target antigen is unknown. The chain carries TRBV20-1 and TRBJ1-1; D remains ambiguous. Material: PBMCs. The TCR comes from a man in his forties in good health and CMV-seronegative. The CDR3 nucleotides are TGCAGTGCAGAGGAGAACACTGAAGCTTTCTTT. It yields the protein CSAEENTEAFF.